Below are 10 T cell receptor beta chains sequenced from a single sample in a study of CD8+CD57+ T cells in acquired aplastic anemia. Template material for TCR beta VDJ and CDR3 profiling consisted of genomic DNA. Each CDR3 protein gets one entry after TCRdb re-called the reads with MiXCR. The sample has 100,000 to 150,000 distinct CDR3 sequences, 48% seen once. The specimen was sorted CD4+, CD8+, or CD8+CD57+ T cells (not recorded which) from PBMCs. These receptors all stem from a human donor in good health, serving as a control.

As regards this clonotype: The junction departs from germline at one end; a sequencing error may be responsible. This chain joins TRBV7-2 and TRBJ2-7, with 8 bases matching TRBD1. The germline gives CDR1 SGHTA, CDR2 FQGNSA. CDR3 length: 13 amino acids. The CDR3 sequence: CATSIGQGYEQYF. CDR3 in DNA: TGTGCCACCAGCATCGGACAGGGCTACGAGCAGTACTTC.

This chain links TRBV15 with TRBJ1-1; D remains unclear. CDR3 length equals 12 residues. Per the germline V gene, CDR1 is LNHNV and CDR2 is YYDKDF (reference sequence). Trimming removed 0 bases at V and 8 bases at J, with 7 bases between. As DNA, the CDR3 is TGTGCCACCAGCAGAGATATGAAAGAAGCTTTCTTT. This gives the protein CATSRDMKEAFF.

The V and J genes are TRBV7-2 and TRBJ2-5, with D hard to call. Germline-derived CDR1 and CDR2 are SGHTA and FQGNSA. Between the trimmed V and J ends, which lost 4 bases and 5 bases, there was a span of 11 bases. The CDR3 spans 13 residues. In nucleotides, the CDR3 is TGTGCCAGCAGCTCTATAGATCTGGAGACCCAGTACTTC. Translating it yields CASSSIDLETQYF.

The chain couples TRBV12-3 or TRBV12-4 to TRBJ1-2; no definite D call. The CDR3 contains 12 residues. The V end was cut by 3 bases, the J end by 4 bases, with 6 bases between. In nucleotides, the CDR3 is TGTGCCAGCAGTTTTGGCGCCTATGGCTACACCTTC. Translated: CASSFGAYGYTF.

This clonotype was detected ten times or more. The chain recombines TRBV18 with TRBJ1-1; no reliable D call. Germline CDR1 KGHSH, CDR2 LQKENI. The length of the CDR3 is 17 residues. Between the trimmed V and J ends, which lost 4 bases and 1 base, there was a span of 19 bases. The CDR3 DNA follows: TGTGCCAGCTCACTAACCCGGGCCAACAATCAGAACACTGAAGCTTTCTTT. Amino acids: CASSLTRANNQNTEAFF.

This clonotype was observed a few times. This rearrangement joins TRBV3-1 to TRBJ2-1; a weak D match, TRBD1 (5 bases). The ends were cut back, 4 bases at V and 8 bases at J, with 30 bases in the middle. The length of the CDR3 is 19 residues. From germline, CDR1 is LGHDT and CDR2 YNNKEL (reference sequence). The CDR3 bases are TGTGCCAGCAGCCCCGACCGTGGGCAGGGCAAAATATCAATCTATGAGCAGTTCTTC. Its protein is CASSPDRGQGKISIYEQFF.

This chain connects TRBV14 to TRBJ1-4, with D tentatively TRBD1 (6 bases). Germline V gives CDR1 SGHDN, CDR2 FVKESK. The CDR3 extends over 13 amino acids. Trimming left V 4 bases short and J 7 bases short, with 10 bases between. The CDR3 bases are TGTGCCAGCAGCCTCGCAGGGGCTGAAAAACTGTTTTTT. Translated, it gives CASSLAGAEKLFF.

The chain is built from TRBV24-1 and TRBJ2-1; D may be TRBD2 (6 bases). The CDR3 sequence is 16 residues long. V was pared by 3 bases and J by 7 bases, with 18 bases between. The germline gives CDR1 KGHDR, CDR2 SFDVKD. DNA for the CDR3: TGTGCCACCAGTGATCCCCGGAGGGGCCAAGGTAATGAGCAGTTCTTC. Translated: CATSDPRRGQGNEQFF.

The sample holds many counts of this clonotype. V and J are TRBV5-1 and TRBJ2-3; 11 positions agree with TRBD2. The CDR3 runs 16 residues. After removal of 0 bases from V and 7 bases from J, the junction contained 7 bases not matched to a gene. Germline V lookup: CDR1 SGHRS, CDR2 YFSETQ. Here the CDR3 DNA reads TGCGCCAGCAGCTTGGTTGGGACTAGCGGACAAAATACGCAGTATTTT. Encoded protein: CASSLVGTSGQNTQYF. The variable domain in full, completed from reference TRBV5-1 and TRBJ2-3, reads KAGVTQTPRYLIKTRGQQVTLSCSPISGHRSVSWYQQTPGQGLQFLFEYFSETQRNKGNFPGRFSGRQFSNSRSEMNVSTLELGDSALYLCASSLVGTSGQNTQYFGPGTRLTVL.

In the case of this clonotype: Its ends do not fully match the called genes, so a read error is possible. The CDR3 DNA is TGTGCCAGCAGTGAGGGGACAGGAGCTTTAATGGGCAATCAGCCCCAGCATTTT. Amino acid sequence: CASSEGTGALMGNQPQHF. This sequence joins TRBV10-3 and TRBJ1-5, with 8 bases identical to TRBD1. CDR1 and CDR2 (germline): ENHRY, SYGVKD. The CDR3 contains 18 residues.